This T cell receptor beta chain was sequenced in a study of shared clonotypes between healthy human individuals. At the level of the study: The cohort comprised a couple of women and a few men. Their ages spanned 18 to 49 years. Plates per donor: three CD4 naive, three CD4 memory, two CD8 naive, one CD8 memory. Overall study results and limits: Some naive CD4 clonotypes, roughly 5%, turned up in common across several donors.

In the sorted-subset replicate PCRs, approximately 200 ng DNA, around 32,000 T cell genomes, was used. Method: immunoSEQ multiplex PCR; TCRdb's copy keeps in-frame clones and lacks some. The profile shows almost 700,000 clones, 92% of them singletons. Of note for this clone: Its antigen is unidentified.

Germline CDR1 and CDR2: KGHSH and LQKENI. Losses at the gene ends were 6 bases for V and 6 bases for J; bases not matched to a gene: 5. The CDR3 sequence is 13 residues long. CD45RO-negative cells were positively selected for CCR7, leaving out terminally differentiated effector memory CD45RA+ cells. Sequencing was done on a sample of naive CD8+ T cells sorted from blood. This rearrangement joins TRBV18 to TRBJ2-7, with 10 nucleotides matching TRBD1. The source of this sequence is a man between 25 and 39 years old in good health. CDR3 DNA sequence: TGTGCCAGCTCGCAAGGGACAGGGGTCGAGCAGTACTTC. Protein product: CASSQGTGVEQYF.